Below are 13 T cell receptor beta chains sequenced from a single sample in a study of radiotherapy plus CTLA-4 blockade in lung cancer. This table comes from immunoSEQ multiplex PCR, and its TCRdb copy is limited to in-frame clones, with some not included. The sample lists approximately 52,000 clones, 65% to 80% seen once, with 2% to 3% in the top ten. The sample here was peripheral blood, taken from a patient treated with radiotherapy plus ipilimumab. All receptors come from a human donor with non-small cell lung cancer whose response to radiotherapy plus ipilimumab could not be evaluated.

CDR3 in DNA: TGTGCCAGCAGCTCCTACAGGGGGCGCGATGGGGCCCAGTACTTC. Translating gives CASSSYRGRDGAQYF. The V and J genes are TRBV7-2 and TRBJ2-5; 9 positions match TRBD1. V shed 4 bases, J shed 9 bases, and the junction held 12 bases outside the gene matches. Germline-derived CDR1 and CDR2 are SGHTA and FQGNSA. This CDR3 contains 15 residues.

This clone has just a few counts. The rearrangement joins TRBV29-1 to TRBJ2-5; 8 bases fit TRBD2. V was pared by 6 bases and J by 5 bases, with 20 bases of the junction left unmatched. The germline V gene encodes CDR1 SQVTM and CDR2 ANQGSEA. This CDR3 is built from 17 residues. This chain's CDR3 is CSVARGTQGGGQETQYF. The CDR3 coding sequence is TGCAGCGTCGCCCGTGGGACTCAAGGCGGGGGGCAGGAGACCCAGTACTTC.

The rearrangement uses TRBV10-2 and TRBJ2-5; 7 bases fit TRBD1. Germline CDR1 is WSHSY and CDR2 is SAAADI. V trimming: 2 bases; J trimming: 3 bases; junction bases outside the gene matches: 6. This CDR3 has 15 amino acids. CDR3 loop: CASSELLGTEETQYF. The DNA for the CDR3 is TGCGCCAGCAGTGAGCTACTCGGGACAGAAGAGACCCAGTACTTC.

The chain carries TRBV10-3 and TRBJ1-5, with D possibly matching TRBD1 (5 bases). Per germline, CDR1 ENHRY and CDR2 SYGVKD. Trimming took off 3 bases at V and 7 bases at J, with 16 bases between the two ends. The CDR3 is made up of 15 amino acids. DNA for the CDR3: TGTGCCATCAGTGATAGACAGCCGGCGGTACAGCCCCAGCATTTT. Protein sequence: CAISDRQPAVQPQHF.

Turning to this clone: The junction and the germline gene differ at one end; a read error may be behind it. The rearrangement joins TRBV2 to TRBJ2-2, with a possible D match to TRBD1 (6 bases). Germline assignment: CDR1 SNHLY and CDR2 FYNNEI. This CDR3 region has 15 residues. In nucleotides, the CDR3 is TGTGCCAGCAGGGAAGAACAGGGATGGGCCGGGGAGCTGTTTTTT. This gives the protein CASREEQGWAGELFF.

The CDR3 coding sequence is TGTGCCAGCAGCCTCGGGGGAGTCGCGGAGCAGTACTTC. Protein product: CASSLGGVAEQYF. The rearrangement uses TRBV5-6 and TRBJ2-7; D possibly corresponds to TRBD2 (6 bases). V lost 4 bases and J 7 bases, leaving 15 bases between the germline ends. CDR3 length equals 13 residues. Germline values: CDR1 SGHDT, CDR2 YYEEEE.

This chain links TRBV28 with TRBJ1-1, with 11 bases identical to TRBD1. With 5 bases clipped from V and 4 bases from J, the junction kept 3 bases outside the gene matches. Germline CDR1 is MDHEN and CDR2 is SYDVKM. The CDR3 has 14 amino acids. DNA of the CDR3: TGTGCCAGCAGTCCGGGACAGGGGGGCACTGAAGCTTTCTTT. It encodes CASSPGQGGTEAFF.

The sample holds one count of this clone. The chain uses TRBV19 and TRBJ2-2, with D possibly matching TRBD1 (5 bases). CDR3 size: 13 residues. CDR1 is LNHDA and CDR2 is SQIVND in the germline V gene (reference sequence). V lost 8 bases to trimming and J lost 8 bases, with 15 bases between them. The CDR3: CASFQGWAGELFF. As DNA, the CDR3 is TGTGCCAGTTTCCAGGGATGGGCAGGGGAGCTGTTTTTT.

The chain couples TRBV4-3 to TRBJ1-6; weak D call: TRBD1 (6 bases). From germline, CDR1 is LGHNA and CDR2 YSLEER. V was pared by 4 bases and J by 7 bases, with 14 bases between. This CDR3 has 15 amino acids. CDR3 amino acids: CASSRDGRGNSPLHF. CDR3 nucleotides: TGCGCCAGCAGCCGTGACGGGAGGGGGAATTCACCCCTCCACTTT.

The V call is TRBV7-2, the J call TRBJ2-7; 8 bases agree with TRBD2. This CDR3 contains 16 residues. The V gene's germline CDR1 is SGHTA and CDR2 FQGNSA. Trimming removed 2 bases from V and 0 bases from J; junction bases left unmatched: 6. The CDR3 loop is CASSLLPGGGSYEQYF. CDR3 DNA sequence: TGTGCCAGCAGCTTACTTCCGGGAGGGGGCTCCTACGAGCAGTACTTC.

V is TRBV7-2 and J is TRBJ2-7; TRBD1 matches at 9 bases. Germline loops: CDR1 SGHTA, CDR2 FQGNSA. The CDR3 contains 16 residues. V shed 2 bases and J 5 bases; nucleotides not matched to a gene: 10. The CDR3 DNA sequence: TGTGCCAGCAGCTTACCCCCGAACAGGGGGCGCAACGAGCAGTACTTC. Protein product: CASSLPPNRGRNEQYF.

CDR3: CASSVARTTDTQYF. As DNA, the CDR3 is TGTGCCAGCAGCGTTGCCCGGACAACAGATACGCAGTATTTT. This chain links TRBV9 with TRBJ2-3; possibly TRBD1 for D (5 bases). CDR3 length: 14 amino acids. V lost 2 bases and J lost 3, with 10 bases in between. Germline V gives CDR1 SGDLS, CDR2 YYNGEE.

The rearrangement uses TRBV6-5 and TRBJ2-5; no firm D call. Trimming shortened V by 6 bases and J by 6 bases, and 11 bases separated the two germline ends. The germline CDR1 and CDR2 sequences are MNHEY and SVGAGI. The CDR3 totals 12 residues. CDR3 sequence: CASSPGGQTQYF. The CDR3 region has the DNA TGTGCCAGCAGCCCTGGTGGGCAGACCCAGTACTTC.